Detailed here is one TCR beta chain. Its antigen is still unknown. Base qualities are not provided; no much larger clone lies one nucleotide away. This sample is part of a study of T cell repertoires in ileal Crohn's disease (dated by TCRdb to the late 2010s). At the level of the whole study: Median disease duration was around eight years, and about 40% of patients were identified as active smokers at the time of surgery. Every patient underwent surgery because of a complication, which was stricturing disease in approximately 61% of cases and penetrating disease in roughly 39%. Postoperative therapy was given to about half of the patients, with thiopurines administered to 11 patients and anti-TNF agents administered to 18 patients. TCR repertoire analysis was performed in 45 to 65 Crohn's disease patients drawn from a prospective multicentre cohort. The study was conducted in parallel with a multicentre cohort built to find predictors of early endoscopic recurrence after ileocolonic resection. Endoscopic postoperative recurrence was defined by a Rutgeerts score above i0. A total of around 150 mucosal samples from about 57 patients were sequenced, collected from several sites on the surgical specimen as well as at postoperative endoscopy. Beyond this particular receptor, the publication reports: Mucosal CD4 and CD8 T cells were sorted and sequenced only in a subgroup of patients, the size of which was not stated. Endoscopic recurrence was found to be associated with higher high-frequency clone percentages at surgery, and recurrence was observed in all patients with clonality above 26.8% (18/57). More high-frequency clones were carried by sorted CD8 T cells than by CD4 T cells, suggesting that mucosal expansions were mainly CD8. Patients who were active smokers at surgery had a significantly higher proportion of clonal expansions than non-smokers (around 24% vs 18%, p=0.02).

To be eligible, patients had to be adults with ileal or ileocolonic Crohn's disease and an indication for ileocolonic resection. Whole ileal mucosal biopsies were stored frozen at -80°C before DNA extraction. Genomic DNA was extracted from frozen whole biopsies with a TRizol-based method and quantified on a NanoDrop 2000 spectrophotometer. For commercial TCRB immunosequencing, five hundred nanograms of biopsy DNA were submitted for each sample. CDR3 regions were amplified from genomic DNA by Adaptive Biotechnology using a two-step, amplification bias-controlled multiplex PCR. Primers for every V and J gene segment were used in the first PCR, and barcodes and Illumina adapters were added in the second PCR. CDR3 libraries were sequenced using an Illumina instrument. The study's processing was this. Analysis combined the vendor-provided pipelines with custom analysis of raw data in R/Bioconductor under R version 3.3.0. Clonality, which ranges from 0 to 1, was calculated as the inverse of the normalised Shannon entropy across all productive clones. High-frequency clones were defined as the share of the repertoire taken up by the top 100 clones, keeping only clones that passed a 95% confidence test. Overlap between samples was measured with the Morisita-Horn index, while repertoire diversity was measured with the Simpson index. Held by TCRdb, this immuneACCESS table contains in-frame sequences only and omits some clones. Under half of the omission traces to an unresolved V gene where checked; the cause of the rest is unknown. V and J calls and clone size are those listed in that table; D and trimming were worked out from the DNA. The sample records roughly 15,000 clones, 60% to 80% of which are singletons. Of the sample, less than 20% falls within the top ten clones.

V is shortened by 5 bases, J by 2 bases, and the region joining them spans 12 bases. Taken from the germline V gene (reference sequence), the CDR1 and CDR2 loops are MNHEY and SMNVEV. Counted from cysteine to phenylalanine, this CDR3 has 14 amino acids. Here the CDR3 DNA is all that survives: 42 bases in frame from base 1. Sequencing input: ileal tissue. Recombination connected TRBV27 to TRBJ1-2, with a tentative D gene TRBD1 over 5 matching bases. The clonotype comes from an adult with Crohn's disease. Here is the DNA: TGTGCCAGCAGTCTTCTCCCAGGGAACTATGGCTACACCTTC. Translation gives CASSLLPGNYGYTF.